This T cell receptor beta chain was recorded in a study of blood T cell repertoires in COVID-19. Study details: Specimens from acute and convalescent COVID-19 originated in the United States, Italy and Spain. The cDNA or gDNA used as material had been derived from T cells, B-cell-depleted T cells, or PBMCs.

This CDR3 region has 13 residues. Trimming pared 2 bases from V and 1 base from J, leaving 5 bases between. CDR1 MNHEY and CDR2 SVGAGI come from the germline V gene. Per the original data handling: The authors estimated nucleated cell counts from reference gene primer amplification. Measured with immunoSEQ multiplex PCR; TCRdb has only the in-frame clones, and not every one. V and J calls and clone size are given by that table; D and trimming were obtained from the DNA. The repertoire holds 98,000 or so clones, with 86% as singletons. The chain couples TRBV6-5 to TRBJ1-1; D remains unclear. Material for sequencing was peripheral blood. This sequence was found in an older woman in a cohort sampled during active or convalescent COVID-19. DNA of the CDR3: TGTGCCAGCAGTTACGGGCAGAACACTGAAGCTTTCTTT. Translated: CASSYGQNTEAFF.